The 23 T cell receptor beta chains in this list originate from one sample, sequenced in a study of shared clonotypes between healthy human individuals (dated by TCRdb to 2018 to 2020). The library was generated by the immunoSEQ multiplex PCR assay. TCRdb carries this immuneACCESS record with in-frame sequences only. Its versions omit some clonotypes, under half of them owing to an unresolved V gene in the studies checked, with the rest unexplained. Present in this sample are about 2.4 million clones, approximately 94% of which were seen just once. The ten largest make up approximately 0.37% of the sample. The sequencing sample was made of naive CD4+ T cells from PBMCs. Read against the paper, the sample's cell subset or site label means: CD45RA+ positively selected. The receptors stem from a man younger than 30 in good health. Some clones in this sample may be carry-over from other donors' samples.

V and J are TRBV5-4 and TRBJ2-2, with D possibly called TRBD1 or TRBD2 (5 bases each). The CDR3 is 15 amino acids. Germline CDR1 and CDR2: SGHNT and YYREEE (reference sequence). V was clipped by 2 bases and J by 1 base, with 9 bases between them. The CDR3 protein is CASSFGTENTGELFF. DNA of the CDR3: TGTGCCAGCAGCTTTGGGACCGAGAACACCGGGGAGCTGTTTTTT.

Comments on this clone: Other nucleotide sequences from this sample produce the same CDR3. The genes are TRBV7-2 and TRBJ2-5; possibly TRBD2 for D (7 bases). Germline CDR1 SGHTA, CDR2 FQGNSA. V lost 3 bases to trimming and J lost 1 base, with 9 bases between them. CDR3 length: 14 amino acids. Written as DNA, the CDR3 is TGTGCCAGCAGCTTGGGGGGGCCCCAAGAGACCCAGTACTTC. Translating it yields CASSLGGPQETQYF.

The chain joins TRBV5-4 to TRBJ2-6; TRBD1 or TRBD2 may be the D gene (6 bases each). From germline, CDR1 is SGHNT and CDR2 YYREEE (reference sequence). The CDR3 is 17 amino acids. The V gene lost 4 bases and the J gene lost 0 bases, with 14 bases spanning the gap. CDR3 nucleotides: TGTGCCAGCAGCCTCGGGGGCCCGAGCTCTGGGGCCAACGTCCTGACTTTC. Translated, it gives CASSLGGPSSGANVLTF.

The rearrangement joins TRBV4-2 to TRBJ1-2, with D hard to call. The CDR3 contains 13 residues. V was cut by 4 bases and J by 4 bases, with 10 bases left in between. Germline lookup yields CDR1 LGHNA and CDR2 YNFKEQ. For the CDR3, the DNA is TGTGCCAGCAGCCCCGACAAGGTCTATGGCTACACCTTC. It yields the protein CASSPDKVYGYTF.

The V call is TRBV5-3, the J call TRBJ2-7, with D possibly TRBD1 on 5 matching bases. TRBV5-3 is filed as an ORF, its function uncertain. This CDR3 contains 16 residues. With 0 bases removed from V and 1 base from J, the gap between germline ends came to 14 bases. CDR3 sequence (DNA): TGTGCCAGAAGCTTGGGGGCAGGGCTCCCGTCCTACGAGCAGTACTTC. This encodes CARSLGAGLPSYEQYF.

The chain is built from TRBV19 and TRBJ1-3, with a possible D match to TRBD1 (6 bases). Germline V lookup: CDR1 LNHDA, CDR2 SQIVND (reference sequence). The V end was cut by 7 bases, the J end by 0 bases, with 22 bases between. The CDR3 consists of 18 residues. Here the CDR3 DNA reads TGTGCCAGTAACCACCCGGGGAGCAGGGGACCCTCTGGAAACACCATATATTTT. Translating it yields CASNHPGSRGPSGNTIYF.

The chain is built from TRBV28 and TRBJ1-2, with D perhaps matching TRBD1 (6 bases). V shed 8 bases and J shed 0 bases, with 10 bases lying between them. CDR1 and CDR2 from the germline V gene are MDHEN and SYDVKM. This CDR3 region has 13 residues. DNA of the CDR3: TGTGCCAGCGCCGGGACACCTAACTATGGCTACACCTTC. Amino acid sequence: CASAGTPNYGYTF.

This chain connects TRBV18 to TRBJ2-1, with TRBD2 identical over 13 bases. Germline trimming cut 4 bases from V and 9 bases from J; bases unmatched to any gene: 9. The germline CDR1 and CDR2 sequences are KGHSH and LQKENI. The CDR3 consists of 16 residues. As DNA, the CDR3 is TGTGCCAGCTCACGAATACTAGCGGGAGGGCCGACTGAGCAGTTCTTC. Translation gives CASSRILAGGPTEQFF.

CDR3 sequence: CASSLIQGIPDTQYF. In DNA, the CDR3 is TGTGCCAGCAGCTTGATACAGGGAATCCCAGATACGCAGTATTTT. V gene TRBV5-8 combines with J gene TRBJ2-3, with D perhaps matching TRBD1 (6 bases). Trimming removed 1 base from V and 4 bases from J, with 13 bases in between. Germline CDR1 is SGHTS and CDR2 is YDEGEE. This CDR3 is 15 amino acids long.

The gene calls are TRBV21-1 and TRBJ1-5; TRBD1, the table's D call, lacks a check against the DNA. TRBV21-1 is annotated as a pseudogene. The CDR3 sequence is 17 residues long. CDR3 coding DNA: TGTGCCAGCAGCAAAGGGGCAGGGCGGCGAGTGAATCAGCCCCAGCATTTT. Translating gives CASSKGAGRRVNQPQHF.

This clone is a singleton in its sample. This sequence joins TRBV9 and TRBJ1-3; D is undetermined. Germline CDR1 is SGDLS and CDR2 is YYNGEE. The CDR3 is made up of 16 amino acids. The V end was cut by 3 bases, the J end by 3 bases, with 16 bases between. CDR3 bases: TGTGCCAGCAGCGGGCGGGAGGGAGAAGGTGGAAACACCATATATTTT. Protein sequence: CASSGREGEGGNTIYF.

The chain combines TRBV5-1 with TRBJ1-1; D is ambiguous. The CDR3 totals 13 residues. With 0 bases removed from V and 4 bases from J, the gap between germline ends came to 7 bases. Germline V gene sequence: CDR1 SGHRS, CDR2 YFSETQ. In nucleotides, the CDR3 is TGCGCCAGCAGCTTGGAGGTTCGCACTGAAGCTTTCTTT. Translated, it gives CASSLEVRTEAFF.

This clone has just one count. The rearrangement uses TRBV7-2 and TRBJ2-7; 9 positions match TRBD1. V lost 2 bases to trimming and J lost 7 bases; unmatched junction nucleotides: 12. Germline V CDR1 and CDR2: SGHTA, FQGNSA. The CDR3 covers 16 residues. CDR3 sequence: CASSLNSGTGPLEQYF. CDR3 nucleotide sequence: TGTGCCAGCAGCTTAAATTCAGGGACAGGGCCCCTGGAGCAGTACTTC.

Concerning this clone: In the same sample, other DNA sequences code for this CDR3. V gene TRBV5-1 combines with J gene TRBJ2-5; D is perhaps TRBD1 (6 bases). V was pared by 4 bases and J by 3 bases, with 10 bases between. This CDR3 is 13 amino acids long. Germline CDR1 and CDR2: SGHRS and YFSETQ. Written as DNA, the CDR3 is TGCGCCAGCAGCCCGGGACAAGAAGAGACCCAGTACTTC. Translated, it gives CASSPGQEETQYF.

The J gene is TRBJ2-5, the V gene TRBV6-1; 8 bases agree with TRBD1. The CDR3 totals 13 residues. The germline V gene encodes CDR1 MNHNS and CDR2 SASEGT. Losses at the gene ends were 5 bases for V and 3 bases for J; bases not matched to a gene: 2. CDR3 in amino acids: CASSRQGKETQYF. In DNA, the CDR3 is TGTGCCAGCAGTAGACAGGGGAAAGAGACCCAGTACTTC.

The chain links TRBV28 to TRBJ2-5; D possibly uses TRBD1 or TRBD2 (5 bases each). V was trimmed by 2 bases and J by 9 bases, leaving 13 bases between them. The CDR3 has 13 residues. Germline CDR1 and CDR2: MDHEN and SYDVKM. The CDR3 DNA reads as TGTGCCAGCAGTTTACCGGGGCGGAGACCCCAGTACTTC. As protein: CASSLPGRRPQYF.

A single count supports this clone. The chain recombines TRBV2 with TRBJ2-7; TRBD1 agrees at 10 bases. The germline V gene encodes CDR1 SNHLY and CDR2 FYNNEI. The CDR3 loop spans 19 amino acids. Germline trimming cut 6 bases from V and 5 bases from J; bases unmatched to any gene: 22. CDR3 sequence (DNA): TGTGCCAGCAGGACAGGGGGCGCCTCCGGGGCGGGGGGCGGCCACGAGCAGTACTTC. Protein: CASRTGGASGAGGGHEQYF.

With respect to this clone: At the DNA level, this CDR3 is encoded by other sequences in the same sample as well. This sequence joins TRBV13 and TRBJ2-7, with a tentative D call TRBD1 (6 bases). The CDR3 length is 15 residues. Germline-derived CDR1 and CDR2 are PRHDT and FYEKMQ (reference sequence). With 0 bases removed from V and 2 bases from J, the gap between germline ends came to 11 bases. CDR3 protein: CASSLGGGQTYEQYF. The DNA of the CDR3 is TGTGCCAGCAGCTTAGGCGGAGGACAGACCTACGAGCAGTACTTC.

This clone was recorded once. The chain uses TRBV30 and TRBJ1-3, with D possibly being TRBD1 (6 bases). V lost 3 bases and J 4 bases, leaving 25 bases between the germline ends. This CDR3 is 18 amino acids long. From germline, CDR1 is GTSNPN and CDR2 SVGIG (reference sequence). The CDR3 reads CAWRALQGLSEGGNTIYF. The CDR3, as DNA: TGTGCCTGGAGGGCGCTCCAGGGGCTTAGTGAAGGAGGAAACACCATATATTTT.

V usage is TRBV11-2 and J usage is TRBJ2-2; D might be TRBD2 (7 bases). The V gene's germline CDR1 is SGHAT and CDR2 FQNNGV. The CDR3 sequence is 18 residues long. V was shortened by 5 bases and J by 4 bases, with 23 bases between the two germline ends. The CDR3 bases are TGTGCCAGCAGCCCCGTTAGTGGGGGGGCCAGGGTCACCGGGGAGCTGTTTTTT. Translated, it gives CASSPVSGGARVTGELFF.

V usage is TRBV2 and J usage is TRBJ2-4; D uncertain. The germline V gene encodes CDR1 SNHLY and CDR2 FYNNEI. The CDR3 length is 14 residues. V was trimmed by 8 bases and J by 5 bases, leaving 16 bases between them. CDR3 bases: TGTGCCAGCTCTATGAACGGGCCCCAAAACATTCAGTACTTC. Translation: CASSMNGPQNIQYF.

This chain links TRBV7-2 with TRBJ2-5; the D gene is possibly TRBD2 (7 bases). The CDR3 totals 16 residues. Trimming cost V 3 bases and J 2 bases, with 16 bases left between them. From germline, CDR1 is SGHTA and CDR2 FQGNSA. CDR3 sequence (DNA): TGTGCCAGCAGCTTCCATGGGGGGGGCGGGCAAGAGACCCAGTACTTC. Its translation is CASSFHGGGGQETQYF. Together with reference TRBV7-2 and TRBJ2-5, the CDR3 gives the full variable domain: GAGVSQSPSNKVTEKGKDVELRCDPISGHTALYWYRQSLGQGLEFLIYFQGNSAPDKSGLPSDRFSAERTGGSVSTLTIQRTQQEDSAVYLCASSFHGGGGQETQYFGPGTRLLVL.

This clone was counted a few times. Distinct nucleotide sequences in the sample also encode this CDR3. The rearrangement uses TRBV19 and TRBJ1-1; D not resolved. The V end lost 3 bases, the J end lost 5 bases, and 10 bases lay between the germline ends. CDR1 LNHDA and CDR2 SQIVND come from the germline V gene (reference sequence). The CDR3 has 13 amino acids. CDR3 amino acids: CASSIPGSTEAFF. The CDR3 DNA reads as TGTGCCAGTAGTATTCCGGGATCGACTGAAGCTTTCTTT.